Each of the 8 T cell receptor beta chains below was sequenced from the same sample in a study of identical twins (dated by TCRdb to between 2015 and 2016). The library was produced with 5' RACE. The run used an Illumina HiSeq 2000. In TCRdb, the public reads were trimmed at Q25 with fastp and aligned with MiXCR, with productive beta chains retained. Records with the same CDR3 protein are collapsed into one entry carrying the most frequent genes and DNA. The sample yields 500,000 to 700,000 distinct CDR3 sequences; roughly 7.2% were counted once. The ten top clones hold 1.5% to 2% of the sample. Separately, the same data were catalogued under a study of yellow fever vaccine responses in identical twins.

The sample comprised PBMCs. Receptors originate from a woman aged 18-29 years in good health.

The table lists this clonotype with a few counts. This chain connects TRBV5-1 to TRBJ1-5; no clear D gene. Germline loops: CDR1 SGHRS, CDR2 YFSETQ. The CDR3 contains 13 residues. Between the trimmed V and J ends, which lost 0 bases and 11 bases, there was a span of 12 bases. CDR3 in DNA: TGCGCCAGCAGCTTGGAACCCCGGGCGGCCCAGCATTTT. It encodes CASSLEPRAAQHF. The whole variable domain, filled in from reference TRBV5-1 and TRBJ1-5, reads KAGVTQTPRYLIKTRGQQVTLSCSPISGHRSVSWYQQTPGQGLQFLFEYFSETQRNKGNFPGRFSGRQFSNSRSEMNVSTLELGDSALYLCASSLEPRAAQHFGDGTRLSIL.

The table lists this clonotype with a few counts. The chain employs TRBV28 and TRBJ2-7; D is undetermined. This CDR3 is built from 13 residues. Per germline, CDR1 MDHEN and CDR2 SYDVKM. The V end was cut by 5 bases, the J end by 3 bases, with 11 bases between. The CDR3 spells CASSNRQLYEQYV. CDR3 sequence (DNA): TGTGCCAGCAGTAACCGACAACTCTACGAGCAGTACGTC.

This clonotype has at least ten counts. This chain links TRBV12-3 or TRBV12-4 with TRBJ1-5; D is unclear. V was clipped by 6 bases and J by 2 bases, with 5 bases between them. This CDR3 has 12 amino acids. CDR3 in amino acids: CASRAGNQPQHF. The CDR3 DNA sequence: TGTGCCAGCAGGGCTGGCAATCAGCCCCAGCATTTT.

Many counts were recorded for this clonotype. This chain connects TRBV28 to TRBJ2-5; D not certain. The CDR3 runs 14 residues. The ends were cut back, 7 bases at V and 3 bases at J, with 15 bases in the middle. CDR1 and CDR2 (germline): MDHEN, SYDVKM. In nucleotides, the CDR3 is TGTGCCAGCAATCTTAAGTCGGTTAAAGAGACCCAGTACTTC. Translating it yields CASNLKSVKETQYF.

This clonotype has at least ten counts. The V gene is TRBV7-9, the J gene TRBJ1-1; no clear D gene. Germline CDR1 and CDR2: SEHNR and FQNEAQ (reference sequence). Trimming pared 8 bases from V and 1 base from J, leaving 17 bases between. There are 15 residues in the CDR3. CDR3 loop: CASSSEPLKNTEAFF. The CDR3 DNA sequence: TGTGCCAGCTCCTCGGAGCCCCTGAAGAACACTGAAGCTTTCTTT.

This clonotype showed up many times. The rearrangement links TRBV12-3 or TRBV12-4 to TRBJ1-2; D is uncertain. V gave up 3 bases and J gave up 5 bases, with 10 bases separating them. The CDR3 consists of 13 residues. DNA for the CDR3: TGTGCCAGCAGTTTTACCGGCAGATATGGCTACACCTTC. Protein product: CASSFTGRYGYTF.

This clonotype has only a few counts. The chain couples TRBV24-1 to TRBJ2-2; D gene unclear. In germline, CDR1 is KGHDR, CDR2 SFDVKD. This CDR3 spans 17 amino acids. Trimming took 2 bases from V and 6 from J, leaving 18 bases between them. The CDR3 here is CATSDSKFFLGSGELFF. CDR3 DNA: TGTGCCACCAGTGATTCAAAATTCTTTCTCGGGTCCGGGGAGCTGTTTTTT.

This clonotype was recorded at least ten times. The chain is built from TRBV29-1 and TRBJ2-3; 7 bases line up with TRBD1. Trimming at V came to 3 bases and at J to 3 bases, leaving 0 bases not matched to a gene. Germline V gives CDR1 SQVTM, CDR2 ANQGSEA. The CDR3 consists of 12 residues. The CDR3 loop is CSVDRGTDTQYF. The CDR3 DNA reads TGCAGCGTTGACAGGGGGACAGATACGCAGTATTTT.